This T cell receptor (beta chain) was recovered during a study of low-dose radiotherapy and immunotherapy resistance in tumors. Study at large: Cyclophosphamide infusions of 200 mg/m2 came every two weeks, one day before radiation-immunotherapy.

Indicated time point: before trial treatment. Donors received nivolumab, ipilimumab, aspirin, low-dose cyclophosphamide and low-dose radiotherapy. This clonotype has ten or more counts. Gene-specific TRAV and TRBV primers were used for first-strand cDNA, covering alpha and beta chains. For amplifying TCRs, the PCR ran for 15 to 20 cycles with Phusion, which was used together with a constant-region primer and the adapter on the V primers. The mRNA that was isolated underwent amplification by in vitro transcription. A single record per CDR3 protein comes from TCRdb applying MiXCR to the reads. The sample contains around 64,000 distinct CDR3 sequences, about a quarter of which appear only once. This CDR3 spans 14 amino acids. V gave up 3 bases and J gave up 7 bases; unmatched junction bases: 7. CDR1 is MDHEN, CDR2 SYDVKM, per germline.

This TCR was sampled from a male donor with rectosigmoid adenocarcinoma. The chain links TRBV28 to TRBJ2-3; 7 positions match TRBD2. The source material was PBMCs, sampled before treatment. The CDR3 sequence is CASSFAGASNTQYF. For the CDR3, the DNA is TGTGCCAGCAGTTTCGCGGGAGCGAGTAATACGCAGTATTTT.